Presented here are 23 T cell receptor beta chains from one specimen sequenced in a study of T-cell reconstitution after alpha-beta-depleted transplantation in children (TCRdb year 2016). This sample's treatment or condition label indicates: allogeneic hematopoietic cell transplantation with graft depleted of TCRalphabeta T cells and CD19 B cells. The library was built by means of PCR. The sample was run on an Illumina HiSeq 2500. TCR libraries were prepared with molecular barcoding, using unique molecular identifiers to normalize TCRbeta repertoire quantification. In-frame beta chains were kept once TCRdb had trimmed the public reads at Q25 with fastp and called clones with MiXCR. Here each entry gathers all rows of one CDR3 protein and keeps the most common genes and DNA. This sample comprises under 35,000 distinct CDR3 sequences, 6.3% of them detected only once. The ten most abundant clones make up about 7.3% of the sample.

The specimen comprised PBMCs, mostly from graft donor cells, sampled 180 days after TCRalphabeta/CD19-depleted stem cell transplant. These receptor sequences come from a male patient aged 10-17 years who had a stem cell transplant for acute myeloid leukemia, so the T cells may come from the graft donor.

This clonotype was seen many times. The V call is TRBV7-9, the J call TRBJ2-6, with TRBD1 matching 10 bases. Germline loops: CDR1 SEHNR, CDR2 FQNEAQ (reference sequence). After removal of 5 bases from V and 0 bases from J, the junction contained 7 bases not matched to a gene. The CDR3 runs to 18 residues. For the CDR3, the DNA is TGTGCCAGCAGCCCGACAGGGGGCTCCGTCTCTGGGGCCAACGTCCTGACTTTC. Translation: CASSPTGGSVSGANVLTF. Using reference TRBV7-9 and TRBJ2-6 for the parts outside the CDR3, the full variable domain is DTGVSQNPRHKITKRGQNVTFRCDPISEHNRLYWYRQTLGQGPEFLTYFQNEAQLEKSRLLSDRFSAERPKGSFSTLEIQRTEQGDSAMYLCASSPTGGSVSGANVLTFGAGSRLTVL.

This clonotype was detected only a few times. The genes are TRBV6-1 and TRBJ2-1, with D unresolved. The V gene lost 8 bases and the J gene lost 7 bases, with 21 bases spanning the gap. The CDR3 covers 15 residues. Germline V lookup: CDR1 MNHNS, CDR2 SASEGT. DNA of the CDR3: TGTGCCAGCTCCCTCCCGGGTCCCCAAGGGAATGAGCAGTTCTTC. Encoded protein: CASSLPGPQGNEQFF.

This clonotype was counted at least ten times. This CDR3 is CASSDDQGANQPQHF. CDR3 sequence (DNA): TGTGCCAGCAGTGACGATCAGGGGGCAAATCAGCCCCAGCATTTT. The chain employs TRBV2 and TRBJ1-5; 8 nucleotides match TRBD1. Germline V gene lookup returns CDR1 SNHLY and CDR2 FYNNEI. Trimming at V came to 3 bases and at J to 4 bases, leaving 5 bases not matched to a gene. The length of the CDR3 is 15 residues.

Many counts were recorded for this clonotype. The chain joins TRBV7-9 to TRBJ1-6; D might be TRBD1 (5 bases). Germline CDR1 and CDR2: SEHNR and FQNEAQ (reference sequence). The CDR3 is made up of 16 amino acids. Trimming pared 6 bases from V and 6 bases from J, leaving 18 bases between. In nucleotides, the CDR3 is TGTGCCAGCAGTTTCAAAGCGTGGGGCCTTAATTCACCCCTCCACTTT. It is translated as CASSFKAWGLNSPLHF.

By sample fraction, this clonotype is medium-sized (0.01 to 0.1%). In nucleotides, the CDR3 is TGCGCCAGCAGTCACTCCCCACGGGGTAAAACTGGGGGGGATACGCAGTATTTT. This sequence encodes CASSHSPRGKTGGDTQYF. The V call is TRBV4-1, the J call TRBJ2-3; TRBD2 is a possible D gene (6 bases). V was pared by 6 bases and J by 6 bases, with 28 bases between. Germline V gene data show CDR1 as MGHRA and CDR2 as YSYEKL. The CDR3 sequence is 18 residues long.

This clonotype was seen ten or more times. V gene TRBV3-1 combines with J gene TRBJ2-5; D unresolved. Looked up from germline, CDR1 is LGHDT and CDR2 is YNNKEL (reference sequence). Trimming stripped 2 bases from V and 0 bases from J, with 4 bases between. The CDR3 consists of 13 residues. Written as DNA, the CDR3 is TGTGCCAGCAGCCAAACCAACCAAGAGACCCAGTACTTC. Amino acids: CASSQTNQETQYF.

In its sample, this clonotype was seen many times. The J gene is TRBJ2-1, the V gene TRBV7-3; 10 bases align to TRBD2. The CDR3 has 17 residues. V lost 2 bases to trimming and J lost 0 bases; unmatched junction nucleotides: 4. In germline, CDR1 is SGHTA, CDR2 FQGTGA. The DNA for the CDR3 is TGTGCCAGCAGCTTACTTGGACTAGCGGCCTCCTACAATGAGCAGTTCTTC. This gives the protein CASSLLGLAASYNEQFF.

V usage is TRBV28 and J usage is TRBJ1-2; a weak D match, TRBD1 (5 bases). CDR1 MDHEN and CDR2 SYDVKM come from the germline V gene. V gave up 6 bases and J gave up 8 bases, with 19 bases separating them. This CDR3 is built from 14 residues. CDR3: CASSLGQLWGGYTF. In DNA, the CDR3 is TGTGCCAGCAGCTTGGGCCAGCTCTGGGGGGGCTACACCTTC.

This clonotype was seen at least ten times. The V and J genes are TRBV6-5 and TRBJ2-1, with D perhaps matching TRBD2 (5 bases). Per germline, CDR1 MNHEY and CDR2 SVGAGI. The V end was cut by 2 bases, the J end by 11 bases, with 19 bases between. The CDR3 extends over 15 amino acids. CDR3 in DNA: TGTGCCAGCAGTTACGGGTCGGGAAGCCTTTCGAAGCAGTTCTTC. Translation gives CASSYGSGSLSKQFF.

This clonotype occurred many times. The chain recombines TRBV21-1 with TRBJ1-5. TRBV21-1 is listed as a pseudogene. CDR3 size: 16 residues. As DNA, the CDR3 is TGTGCCAGCAGCATCCGACGGACCCAGGAGGGTCAGCCCCAGCATTTT. Protein product: CASSIRRTQEGQPQHF.

This clonotype was observed at least ten times. J is TRBJ1-2 and V is TRBV27; the D is unclear. Germline assignment: CDR1 MNHEY and CDR2 SMNVEV (reference sequence). V gave up 5 bases and J gave up 4 bases, with 11 bases separating them. The CDR3 totals 13 residues. CDR3 residues: CASSGGGPYGYTF. CDR3 nucleotides: TGTGCCAGCAGTGGCGGCGGACCCTATGGCTACACCTTC.

The sample holds many counts of this clonotype. The gene calls are TRBV20-1 and TRBJ1-2; D perhaps matches TRBD1 (5 bases). Germline-derived CDR1 and CDR2 are DFQATT and SNEGSKA (reference sequence). There are 12 residues in the CDR3. V was trimmed by 5 bases and J by 8 bases, leaving 15 bases between them. This CDR3 is CSAWGQGGGYTF. The CDR3, as DNA: TGCAGTGCTTGGGGCCAGGGAGGAGGCTACACCTTC.

This clonotype came up a few times. The chain recombines TRBV25-1 with TRBJ1-1; D is undetermined. This CDR3 has 13 residues. Per germline, CDR1 MGHDK and CDR2 SYGVNS. Trimming removed 2 bases from V and 0 bases from J, with 4 bases in between. CDR3 coding DNA: TGTGCCAGCAGTGAACAGGTGAACACTGAAGCTTTCTTT. Its protein product is CASSEQVNTEAFF.

The V and J genes are TRBV7-9 and TRBJ1-2, with a tentative D call TRBD1 (5 bases). CDR3 length equals 10 residues. Germline CDR1 is SEHNR and CDR2 is FQNEAQ (reference sequence). V dropped 3 bases and J dropped 13 bases, with 9 bases sitting between them. CDR3 in DNA: TGTGCCAGCAGCTTGGGGCTGGGCACCTTC. Protein product: CASSLGLGTF.

By share, this clonotype ranks as medium-sized. The chain couples TRBV4-2 to TRBJ2-7; D perhaps matches TRBD1 (6 bases). CDR1 and CDR2 from the germline V gene are LGHNA and YNFKEQ. Trimming removed 0 bases at V and 6 bases at J, with 18 bases between. CDR3 length: 16 amino acids. The CDR3: CASSQDLTGGRVEQYF. The CDR3 bases are TGTGCCAGCAGCCAAGATCTGACAGGTGGCAGGGTCGAGCAGTACTTC.

This clonotype was observed many times. The chain employs TRBV6-2 or TRBV6-3 and TRBJ1-5, with 7 bases identical to TRBD1. CDR3 length: 15 amino acids. The germline V gene encodes CDR1 MNHEY and CDR2 SVGEGT. The J segment lost 9 bases and the V segment lost 4 bases, leaving 12 bases of the junction unmatched. The DNA of the CDR3 is TGTGCCAGCAGTTCCCCGGGACAGAGGCAAGGGCCCCAGCATTTT. Protein: CASSSPGQRQGPQHF.

This clonotype was counted at least ten times. The chain couples TRBV15 to TRBJ2-1; 8 bases align to TRBD2. Germline V gene lookup returns CDR1 LNHNV and CDR2 YYDKDF (reference sequence). V trimming: 8 bases; J trimming: 3 bases; junction bases outside the gene matches: 9. The CDR3 consists of 15 residues. CDR3 sequence (DNA): TGTGCCACCTATAGGGCGGGAGGCCTCTACAATGAGCAGTTCTTC. This codes for CATYRAGGLYNEQFF.

This clonotype was seen many times. V is TRBV5-6 and J is TRBJ2-7, with TRBD1 matching over 8 bases. V was clipped by 2 bases and J by 0 bases; unmatched bases: 4. Germline CDR1 and CDR2: SGHDT and YYEEEE. The CDR3 totals 15 residues. The CDR3 protein is CASSFPGQVSYEQYF. CDR3 coding DNA: TGTGCCAGCAGCTTTCCGGGACAGGTCTCCTACGAGCAGTACTTC.

In this sample, this clonotype is medium-sized. The chain links TRBV4-3 to TRBJ2-1, with D perhaps TRBD1 or TRBD2 (5 bases each). The germline CDR1 and CDR2 sequences are LGHNA and YSLEER. V was pared by 1 base and J by 4 bases, with 20 bases between. This CDR3 has 18 residues. CDR3 nucleotides: TGCGCCAGCAGCCAAGGGCATCAGGGACCCCCACTTTACAATGAGCAGTTCTTC. It translates to CASSQGHQGPPLYNEQFF.

Judged by abundance, this clonotype is medium-sized. V gene TRBV20-1 combines with J gene TRBJ1-5, with a tentative D call TRBD1 (5 bases). V shed 6 bases and J shed 4 bases, with 13 bases lying between them. The CDR3 runs to 13 residues. Germline CDR1 and CDR2: DFQATT and SNEGSKA (reference sequence). The CDR3: CSAQGDRNQPQHF. CDR3 nucleotides: TGCAGTGCACAAGGGGATAGGAATCAGCCCCAGCATTTT.

This clonotype has a count of ten or more. This chain uses TRBV18 with TRBJ2-5, with 7 nucleotides matching TRBD2. V lost 8 bases and J lost 7; bases outside the gene matches: 10. The CDR3 spans 13 residues. CDR1 and CDR2 (germline): KGHSH, LQKENI. CDR3: CASPRLAGGTQYF. The DNA for the CDR3 is TGTGCCAGCCCTAGACTAGCCGGGGGGACCCAGTACTTC.

This clonotype was observed many times. The CDR3 DNA is TGTGCCAGCAGGGGGGTGGGGGGCGCCTACAATGAGCAGTTCTTC. Protein product: CASRGVGGAYNEQFF. J is TRBJ2-1 and V is TRBV12-3 or TRBV12-4; D assignment may be TRBD1 or TRBD2 (6 bases each). V lost 6 bases to trimming and J lost 2 bases, with 14 bases between them. This CDR3 region has 15 residues.

Ten or more counts support this clonotype. This rearrangement joins TRBV5-1 to TRBJ2-1; 10 nucleotides match TRBD1. The CDR3 has 15 amino acids. V trimming: 4 bases; J trimming: 7 bases; junction bases outside the gene matches: 8. Germline CDR1 is SGHRS and CDR2 is YFSETQ. The CDR3 nucleotides are TGCGCCAGCAGCCCCGACCGGACAGGGGGTAATGAGCAGTTCTTC. It is translated as CASSPDRTGGNEQFF.